This T cell receptor beta chain is drawn from a study of response to subunit inactivated influenza vaccine. Study results and caveats: It was the authors' suggestion that each seasonal influenza vaccination recruits few new T cells.

Only a few counts were recorded for this clonotype. Its antigen is unidentified. CDR3 length equals 15 residues. In germline, CDR1 is SGHAT, CDR2 FQNNGV. After removal of 4 bases from V and 4 bases from J, the junction contained 9 bases not matched to a gene. TCRdb itself ran the RT-PCR reads through MiXCR, one entry per CDR3 protein. The repertoire has around 580,000 distinct CDR3 sequences, approximately 10% of them found once; the top ten carry around 9.6%. The sequence derives from a man aged 45-60 years who received an inactivated influenza vaccine. The V gene is TRBV11-2, the J gene TRBJ1-2, with 7 bases that match TRBD1. Sequencing used PBMCs from blood, obtained on the day of vaccination. The CDR3 spells CASSSTTGLTYGYTF. As DNA, the CDR3 is TGTGCCAGCAGCTCCACGACAGGGCTTACCTATGGCTACACCTTC.